This TCR beta chain was recorded in a study of cytomegalovirus exposure and HLA in healthy donors. General study results and limits: In vitro, a few CMV-associated chains proved specific for CMV antigens. Rare sequences made up most TCRs, while some public TCRs were found in many donors. In the roughly 130 validation repertoires, a later analysis found that first-cohort TCR clusters tended to co-occur.

In its sample, this clone was seen once. Antigen: not known. Libraries were prepared by immunoSEQ multiplex PCR; TCRdb keeps only in-frame clonotypes and omits some of them. The sample consists of about 220,000 clones, under 95% of them appearing once. CDR3 size: 16 residues. CDR1 is SGHNT, CDR2 YENEEA, per germline. V shed 0 bases and J shed 0 bases, with 9 bases lying between them. The TCR was taken from a young woman in good health and CMV-seronegative. The sample comprised PBMCs. The V gene is TRBV11-3, the J gene TRBJ2-1; maybe TRBD2 (6 bases). The DNA of the CDR3 is TGTGCCAGCAGCTTAGAACGTAGCGGCTCCTACAATGAGCAGTTCTTC. Translation: CASSLERSGSYNEQFF. Supplemented by reference TRBV11-3 and TRBJ2-1, the full variable domain reads EAGVVQSPRYKIIEKKQPVAFWCNPISGHNTLYWYLQNLGQGPELLIRYENEEAVDDSQLPKDRFSAERLKGVDSTLKIQPAELGDSAVYLCASSLERSGSYNEQFFGPGTRLTVL.